This TCR beta chain was profiled in a study of blood T cells in healthy people across ages. This clonotype was observed a handful of times. The CDR3 spans 14 residues. V dropped 7 bases and J dropped 1 base, with 13 bases sitting between them. The use of a sample-barcoded 5' primer and a J-beta primer mix characterized a second PCR of 7 to 11 cycles. Each CDR3 protein gets one entry after TCRdb re-called the 5' RACE reads with MiXCR. The sample lists around 1,700,000 distinct CDR3 sequences, roughly 30% occurring once. The TCR was taken from a woman aged 25-40 years in good health. The sequenced material came from blood. This chain joins TRBV12-3 or TRBV12-4 and TRBJ2-5; TRBD1 might be the D (6 bases). The CDR3 region is CASNRDTIQETQYF. CDR3 coding DNA: TGTGCCAGCAACCGGGACACCATCCAAGAGACCCAGTACTTC.